This T cell receptor (beta chain) was obtained from a study of blood T cell repertoires in COVID-19. Overall study context: The samples span acute and convalescent COVID-19 from the United States, Italy and Spain. Sample material is recorded as cDNA or gDNA derived from T cells, B-cell-depleted T cells, or PBMCs.

Libraries were prepared by immunoSEQ multiplex PCR; TCRdb keeps only in-frame clonotypes and omits some of them. The repertoire holds more than 300,000 clones, 70% to 90% seen once, with about 10% in the top ten. The CDR3 runs to 14 residues. Trimming shortened V by 5 bases and J by 3 bases, and 13 bases separated the two germline ends. Germline lookup yields CDR1 SQVTM and CDR2 ANQGSEA. Cohorts were assigned according to the clinical history that participants reported. Recovery meant two consecutive negative NP/OP PCR tests, professional clearance, or resolved symptoms. The receptor's source is a woman aged 18 to 35 who had recovered from COVID-19. The sequenced material came from PBMCs or T cells enriched from blood (not recorded which). The chain is built from TRBV29-1 and TRBJ2-2; a weak D match, TRBD1 (6 bases). The CDR3 region has the DNA TGCAGCGTTCGGTTGGGACAAGACACCGGGGAGCTGTTTTTT. Protein product: CSVRLGQDTGELFF.